Sequencing of this T cell receptor (beta chain) was carried out in a study of cytomegalovirus exposure and HLA in healthy donors. General study results and limits: In a later analysis, a missense DCLRE1C variant was linked to TCR beta V- and J-gene trimming. As confirmed in vitro, a few CMV-associated chains were specific for CMV antigens. A highly shared variant cluster was judged a likely technical artifact.

Healthy people donating bone marrow made up the donors. With 2 bases removed from V and 5 bases from J, the gap between germline ends came to 12 bases. Germline V gene sequence: CDR1 MDHEN, CDR2 SYDVKM. CDR3 length equals 14 residues. The study ran its PCR with 60 Vbeta and 13 Jbeta primers. The method was immunoSEQ multiplex PCR; TCRdb's version includes in-frame clones alone and lacks a portion of them. The repertoire holds 95,000 to 150,000 clones, approximately 67% seen once, with more than 1.5% in the top ten. As for this clone: What it recognizes is unknown.

The TCR sequence derives from a man aged 18 to 29 in good health and CMV-seronegative. The rearrangement joins TRBV28 to TRBJ1-2; TRBD1 might be the D (6 bases). Sequences were obtained from PBMCs. CDR3 sequence: CASSLPRGKYGYTF. CDR3 in DNA: TGTGCCAGCAGTTTACCCAGGGGAAAATATGGCTACACCTTC.